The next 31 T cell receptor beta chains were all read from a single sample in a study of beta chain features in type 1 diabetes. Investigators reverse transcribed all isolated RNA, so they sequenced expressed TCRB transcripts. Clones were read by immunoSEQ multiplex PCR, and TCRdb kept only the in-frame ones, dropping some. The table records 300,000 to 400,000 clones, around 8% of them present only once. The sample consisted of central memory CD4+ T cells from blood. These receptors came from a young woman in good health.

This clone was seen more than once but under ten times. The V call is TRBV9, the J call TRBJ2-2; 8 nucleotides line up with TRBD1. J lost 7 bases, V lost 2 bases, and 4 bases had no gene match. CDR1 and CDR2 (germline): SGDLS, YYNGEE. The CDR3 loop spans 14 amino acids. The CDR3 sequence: CASSVQQGVGELFF. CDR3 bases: TGTGCCAGCAGCGTCCAACAGGGGGTCGGGGAGCTGTTTTTT. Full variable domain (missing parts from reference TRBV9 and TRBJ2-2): DSGVTQTPKHLITATGQRVTLRCSPRSGDLSVYWYQQSLDQGLQFLIQYYNGEERAKGNILERFSAQQFPDLHSELNLSSLELGDSALYFCASSVQQGVGELFFGEGSRLTVL.

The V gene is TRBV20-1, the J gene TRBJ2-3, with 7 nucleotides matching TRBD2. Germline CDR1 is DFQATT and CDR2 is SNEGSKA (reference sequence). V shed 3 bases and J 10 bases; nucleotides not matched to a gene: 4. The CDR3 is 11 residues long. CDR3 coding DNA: TGCAGTGCTAGGCGGGAGTCGTCGCAGTATTTT. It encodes CSARRESSQYF.

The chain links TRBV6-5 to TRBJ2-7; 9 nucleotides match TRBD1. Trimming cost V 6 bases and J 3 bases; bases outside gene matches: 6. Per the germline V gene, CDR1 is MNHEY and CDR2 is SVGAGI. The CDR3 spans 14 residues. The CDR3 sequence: CASRPDRGNYEQYF. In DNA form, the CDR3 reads TGTGCCAGCAGGCCCGACAGGGGGAACTACGAGCAGTACTTC.

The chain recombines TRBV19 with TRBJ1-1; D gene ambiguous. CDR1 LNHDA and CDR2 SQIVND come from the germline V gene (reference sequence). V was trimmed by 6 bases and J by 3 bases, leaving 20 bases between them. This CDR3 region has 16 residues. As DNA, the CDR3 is TGTGCCAGTAGGGCCCTCTCAGCGGCCATACACACTGAAGCTTTCTTT. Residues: CASRALSAAIHTEAFF.

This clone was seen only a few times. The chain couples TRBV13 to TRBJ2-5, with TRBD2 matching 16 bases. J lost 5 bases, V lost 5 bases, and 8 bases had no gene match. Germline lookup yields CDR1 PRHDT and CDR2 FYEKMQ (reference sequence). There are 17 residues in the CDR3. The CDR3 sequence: CASSPGTSGRALETQYF. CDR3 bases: TGTGCCAGCAGCCCCGGGACTAGCGGGAGGGCCCTGGAGACCCAGTACTTC.

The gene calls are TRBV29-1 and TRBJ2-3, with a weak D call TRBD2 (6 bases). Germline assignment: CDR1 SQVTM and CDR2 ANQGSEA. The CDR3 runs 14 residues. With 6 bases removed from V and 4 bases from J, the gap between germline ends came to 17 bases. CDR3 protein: CSVGLSGVPDTQYF. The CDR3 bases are TGCAGCGTCGGTCTATCGGGAGTGCCAGATACGCAGTATTTT.

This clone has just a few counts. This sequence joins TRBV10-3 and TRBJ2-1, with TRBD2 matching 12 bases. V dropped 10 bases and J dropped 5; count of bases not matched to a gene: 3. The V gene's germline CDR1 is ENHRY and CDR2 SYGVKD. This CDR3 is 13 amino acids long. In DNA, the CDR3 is TGTGCCAGCCGACTAGCGGGAGACAATGAGCAGTTCTTC. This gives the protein CASRLAGDNEQFF.

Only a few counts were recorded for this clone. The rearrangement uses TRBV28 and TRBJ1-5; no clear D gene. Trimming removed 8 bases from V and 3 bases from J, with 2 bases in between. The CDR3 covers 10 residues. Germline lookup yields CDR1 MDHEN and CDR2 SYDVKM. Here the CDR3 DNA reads TGTGCCAGCCCCAATCAGCCCCAGCATTTT. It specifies CASPNQPQHF.

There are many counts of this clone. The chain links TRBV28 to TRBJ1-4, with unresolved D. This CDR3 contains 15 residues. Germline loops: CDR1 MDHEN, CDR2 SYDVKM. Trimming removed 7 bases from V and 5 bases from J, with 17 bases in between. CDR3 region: CASTETGVSNEKLFF. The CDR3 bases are TGTGCCAGCACTGAAACCGGGGTGTCCAATGAAAAACTGTTTTTT.

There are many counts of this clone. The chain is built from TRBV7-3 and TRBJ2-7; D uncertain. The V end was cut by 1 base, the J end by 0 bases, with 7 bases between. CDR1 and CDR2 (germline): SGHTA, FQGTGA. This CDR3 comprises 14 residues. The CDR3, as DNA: TGTGCCAGCAGCTTAAGCTCTAGCTCCTACGAGCAGTACTTC. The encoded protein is CASSLSSSSYEQYF.

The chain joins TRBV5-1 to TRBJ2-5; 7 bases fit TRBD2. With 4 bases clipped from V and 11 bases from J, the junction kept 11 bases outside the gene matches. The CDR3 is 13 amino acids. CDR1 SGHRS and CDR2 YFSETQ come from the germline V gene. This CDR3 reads CASSATDSGEQYF. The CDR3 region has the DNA TGCGCCAGCAGCGCCACAGACAGCGGGGAGCAGTACTTC.

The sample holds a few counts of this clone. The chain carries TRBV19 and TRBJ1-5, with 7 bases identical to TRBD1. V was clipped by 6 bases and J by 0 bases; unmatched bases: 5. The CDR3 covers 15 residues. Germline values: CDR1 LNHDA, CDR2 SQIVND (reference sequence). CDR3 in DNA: TGTGCCAGTAGGCAGACAGGGTCTAGCAATCAGCCCCAGCATTTT. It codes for CASRQTGSSNQPQHF.

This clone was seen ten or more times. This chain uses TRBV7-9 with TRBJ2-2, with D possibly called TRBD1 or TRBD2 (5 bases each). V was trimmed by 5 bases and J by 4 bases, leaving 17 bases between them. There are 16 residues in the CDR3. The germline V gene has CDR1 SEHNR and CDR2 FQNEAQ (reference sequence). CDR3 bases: TGTGCCAGCAGCCCCCTGCGGGCAGGGTCCACCGGGGAGCTGTTTTTT. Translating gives CASSPLRAGSTGELFF. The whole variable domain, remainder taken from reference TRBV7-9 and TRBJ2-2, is DTGVSQNPRHKITKRGQNVTFRCDPISEHNRLYWYRQTLGQGPEFLTYFQNEAQLEKSRLLSDRFSAERPKGSFSTLEIQRTEQGDSAMYLCASSPLRAGSTGELFFGEGSRLTVL.

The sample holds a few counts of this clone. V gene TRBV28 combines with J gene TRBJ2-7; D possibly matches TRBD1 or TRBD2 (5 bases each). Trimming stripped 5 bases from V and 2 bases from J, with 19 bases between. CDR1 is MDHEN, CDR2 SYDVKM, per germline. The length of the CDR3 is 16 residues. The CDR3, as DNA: TGTGCCAGCAGTGCCGCCCGGGACCGCCGAACCTACGAGCAGTACTTC. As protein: CASSAARDRRTYEQYF.

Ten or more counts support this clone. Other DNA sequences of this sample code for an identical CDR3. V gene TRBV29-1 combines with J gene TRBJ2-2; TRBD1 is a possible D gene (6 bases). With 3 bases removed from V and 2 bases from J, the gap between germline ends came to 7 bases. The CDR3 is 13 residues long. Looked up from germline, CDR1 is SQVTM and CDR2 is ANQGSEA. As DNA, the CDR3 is TGCAGCGTTGAGGGACATAACACCGGGGAGCTGTTTTTT. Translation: CSVEGHNTGELFF.

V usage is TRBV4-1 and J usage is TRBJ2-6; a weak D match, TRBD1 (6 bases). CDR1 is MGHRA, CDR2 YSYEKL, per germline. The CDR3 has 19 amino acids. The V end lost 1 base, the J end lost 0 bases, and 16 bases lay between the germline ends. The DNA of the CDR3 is TGCGCCAGCAGCCAAGTGGGAACAGGGAGTACCTCTGGGGCCAACGTCCTGACTTTC. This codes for CASSQVGTGSTSGANVLTF.

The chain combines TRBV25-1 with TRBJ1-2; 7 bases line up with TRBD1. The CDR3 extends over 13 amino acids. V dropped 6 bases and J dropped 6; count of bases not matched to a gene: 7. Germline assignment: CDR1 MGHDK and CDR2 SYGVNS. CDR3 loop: CASRRQGSHGYTF. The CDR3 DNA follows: TGTGCCAGCAGGAGACAGGGTTCCCATGGCTACACCTTC.

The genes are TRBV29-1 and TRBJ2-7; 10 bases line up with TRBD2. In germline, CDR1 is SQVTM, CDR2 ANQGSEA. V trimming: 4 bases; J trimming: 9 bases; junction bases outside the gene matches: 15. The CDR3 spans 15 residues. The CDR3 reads CSVVRGGTSGTPQYF. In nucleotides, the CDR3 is TGCAGCGTTGTGCGGGGAGGAACTAGCGGGACACCGCAGTACTTC.

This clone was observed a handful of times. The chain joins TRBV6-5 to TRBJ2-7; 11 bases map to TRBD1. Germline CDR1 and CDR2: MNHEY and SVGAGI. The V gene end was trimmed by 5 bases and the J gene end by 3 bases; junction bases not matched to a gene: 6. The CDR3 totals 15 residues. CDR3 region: CASSKSGQGGYEQYF. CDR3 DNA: TGTGCCAGCAGTAAATCGGGACAGGGGGGCTACGAGCAGTACTTC.

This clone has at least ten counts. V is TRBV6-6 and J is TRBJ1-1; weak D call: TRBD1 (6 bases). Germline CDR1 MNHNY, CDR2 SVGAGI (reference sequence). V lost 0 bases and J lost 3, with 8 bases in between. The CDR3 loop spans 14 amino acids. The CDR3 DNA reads TGTGCCAGCAGTTACTCACAGGGATACACTGAAGCTTTCTTT. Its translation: CASSYSQGYTEAFF.

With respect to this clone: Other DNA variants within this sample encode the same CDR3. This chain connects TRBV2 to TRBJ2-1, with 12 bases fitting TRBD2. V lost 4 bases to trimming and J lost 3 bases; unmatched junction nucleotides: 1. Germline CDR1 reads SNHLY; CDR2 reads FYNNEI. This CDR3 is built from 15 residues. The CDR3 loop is CASSGGLAGYNEQFF. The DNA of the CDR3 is TGTGCCAGCAGTGGGGGACTAGCGGGCTACAATGAGCAGTTCTTC.

CDR3: CASSRPGQGWPQHF. The CDR3 DNA sequence: TGTGCCAGCAGCAGGCCCGGGCAGGGGTGGCCCCAGCATTTT. The chain uses TRBV5-4 and TRBJ1-5; tentative D call: TRBD1 (6 bases). Trimming removed 4 bases from V and 9 bases from J, with 17 bases in between. This CDR3 has 14 residues. Germline V gives CDR1 SGHNT, CDR2 YYREEE (reference sequence). Complete variable domain (other parts from reference TRBV5-4 and TRBJ1-5): ETGVTQSPTHLIKTRGQQVTLRCSSQSGHNTVSWYQQALGQGPQFIFQYYREEENGRGNFPPRFSGLQFPNYSSELNVNALELDDSALYLCASSRPGQGWPQHFGDGTRLSIL.

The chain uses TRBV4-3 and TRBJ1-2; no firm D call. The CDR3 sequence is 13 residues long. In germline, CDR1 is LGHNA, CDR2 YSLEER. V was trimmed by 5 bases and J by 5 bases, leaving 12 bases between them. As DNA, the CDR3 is TGCGCCAGCAGCTACGAACAGAATTATGGCTACACCTTC. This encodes CASSYEQNYGYTF.

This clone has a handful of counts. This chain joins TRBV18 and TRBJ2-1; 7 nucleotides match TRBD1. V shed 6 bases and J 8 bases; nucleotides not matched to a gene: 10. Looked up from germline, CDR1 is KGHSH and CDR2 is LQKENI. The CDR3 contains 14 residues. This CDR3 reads CASSLNRGMDEQFF. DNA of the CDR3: TGTGCCAGCTCCCTAAACAGGGGAATGGATGAGCAGTTCTTC.

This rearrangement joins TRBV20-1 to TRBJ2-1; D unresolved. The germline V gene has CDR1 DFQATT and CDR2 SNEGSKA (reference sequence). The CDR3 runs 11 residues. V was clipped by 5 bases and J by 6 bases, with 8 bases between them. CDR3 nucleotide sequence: TGCAGTGCTTCGGGCCGCAATGAGCAGTTCTTC. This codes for CSASGRNEQFF.

This CDR3 is CASSLGRIEKLFF. In DNA, the CDR3 is TGTGCCAGCAGCTTAGGGCGAATCGAAAAACTGTTTTTT. The chain couples TRBV7-2 to TRBJ1-4; D call uncertain. Trimming left V 1 base short and J 8 bases short, with 8 bases between. CDR1 SGHTA and CDR2 FQGNSA come from the germline V gene. CDR3 size: 13 residues.

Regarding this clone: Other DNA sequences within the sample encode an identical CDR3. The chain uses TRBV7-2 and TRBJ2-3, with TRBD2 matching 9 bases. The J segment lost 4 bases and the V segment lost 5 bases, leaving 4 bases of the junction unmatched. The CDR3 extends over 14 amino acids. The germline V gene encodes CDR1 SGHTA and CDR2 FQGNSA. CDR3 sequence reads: CASSPGLASDTQYF. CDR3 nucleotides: TGTGCCAGCAGCCCGGGACTAGCTTCAGATACGCAGTATTTT.

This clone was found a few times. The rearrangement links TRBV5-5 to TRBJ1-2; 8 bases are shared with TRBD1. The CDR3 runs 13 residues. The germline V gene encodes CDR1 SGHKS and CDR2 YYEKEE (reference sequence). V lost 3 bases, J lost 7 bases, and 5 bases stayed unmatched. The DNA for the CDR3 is TGTGCCAGCAGCTACGGACAGGGCCCTGGCTACACCTTC. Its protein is CASSYGQGPGYTF. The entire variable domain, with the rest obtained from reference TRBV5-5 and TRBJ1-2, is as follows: DAGVTQSPTHLIKTRGQQVTLRCSPISGHKSVSWYQQVLGQGPQFIFQYYEKEERGRGNFPDRFSARQFPNYSSELNVNALLLGDSALYLCASSYGQGPGYTFGSGTRLTVV.

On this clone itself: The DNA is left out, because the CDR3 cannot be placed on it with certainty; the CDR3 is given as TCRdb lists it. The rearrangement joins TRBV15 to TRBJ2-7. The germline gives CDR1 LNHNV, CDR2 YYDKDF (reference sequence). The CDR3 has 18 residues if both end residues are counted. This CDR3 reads CATSRGYVGPPRIYEQYF.

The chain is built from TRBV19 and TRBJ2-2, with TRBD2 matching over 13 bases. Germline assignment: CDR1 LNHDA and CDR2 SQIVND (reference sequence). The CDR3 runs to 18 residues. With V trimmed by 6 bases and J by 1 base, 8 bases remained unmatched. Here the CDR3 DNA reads TGTGCCAGTAGGGGAGGACTAGCGGGAGCGGGGAACACCGGGGAGCTGTTTTTT. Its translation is CASRGGLAGAGNTGELFF.

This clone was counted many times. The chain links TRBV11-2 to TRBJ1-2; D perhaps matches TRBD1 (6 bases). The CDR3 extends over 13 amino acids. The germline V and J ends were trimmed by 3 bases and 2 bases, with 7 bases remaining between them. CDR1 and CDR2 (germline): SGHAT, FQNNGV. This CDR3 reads CASSFQGNYGYTF. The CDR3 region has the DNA TGTGCCAGCAGCTTTCAGGGGAACTATGGCTACACCTTC. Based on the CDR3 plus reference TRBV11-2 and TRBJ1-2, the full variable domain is EAGVAQSPRYKIIEKRQSVAFWCNPISGHATLYWYQQILGQGPKLLIQFQNNGVVDDSQLPKDRFSAERLKGVDSTLKIQPAKLEDSAVYLCASSFQGNYGYTFGSGTRLTVV.